This T cell receptor (beta chain) was profiled in a study of control samples from healthy donors and cancer patients (TCRdb year 2020). To prepare the library, the immunoSEQ multiplex PCR assay was applied. Imported from immuneACCESS, the table was reduced by TCRdb to in-frame sequences with V and J called. These copies leave out some clones; in studies compared against another copy, an unresolved V gene accounts for under half, and the cause of the remainder is not known. The sample has about 130,000 clones on record, more than 70% of them singletons. About 3.4% of the sample is in the top ten clones. This clone was recorded once. The target of this receptor is not known. Qualities for individual bases were not recorded, and no much larger clone is one base off. The sample consisted of blood. This TCR was sampled from a man aged 50-59 years in good health.

The nucleotides read TGTGCCAGCAGAGTTGGCAGGGGTAATTCACCCCTCCACTTT. The resulting protein is CASRVGRGNSPLHF. The chain joins TRBV27 to TRBJ1-6; the D gene is perhaps TRBD1, from 6 matching bases. The trim is 6 bases for V and 6 bases for J, with a gap of 12 bases between the germline ends. Based on the germline V gene (reference sequence), the CDR1 and CDR2 sequences are MNHEY and SMNVEV. Taken from cysteine to phenylalanine, the CDR3 has 14 residues. Only the CDR3 DNA stays, 42 bases, in frame from base 1.